The rows below give T cell receptor beta chains drawn from one sample of a study of T cell repertoires in cytomegalovirus infection. TCRdb re-called the reads with MiXCR, one entry per CDR3 protein. Among 900,000 to 950,000 distinct CDR3 sequences listed, around 29% were seen once. These TCRs' antigens remain unknown. This specimen consisted of cultured CD8+ T cells from PBMCs, obtained from culture after CMV antigen stimulation. Receptor source: a human donor in good health (CMV status not recorded). Some clones in this sample may be carry-over from other donors' samples. The CDR3 runs from the conserved cysteine through the conserved F or W. The order of the fields is D gene, J gene, V gene, clone size, CDR3 protein, CDR3 DNA. A D gene is named only where the DNA matches it firmly. Some rows mark clone size as missing; the rest say once, few, many or name a class of expanded clone.

D: -; J: TRBJ2-3; V: TRBV4-2; size: -; CDR3: CASSQVERSTDTQYF; DNA: TGTGCCAGCAGCCAAGTGGAGCGAAGCACAGATACGCAGTATTTT
D: TRBD2; J: TRBJ2-5; V: TRBV4-2; size: -; CDR3: CASSQGPAGALNQETQYF; DNA: TGTGCCAGCAGCCAGGGACCAGCGGGGGCTCTAAACCAAGAGACCCAGTACTTC
D: -; J: TRBJ2-5; V: TRBV29-1; size: few; CDR3: CSSSEATDQETQYF; DNA: TGCAGCTCCTCGGAGGCGACAGACCAAGAGACCCAGTACTTC
D: -; J: TRBJ1-1; V: TRBV7-8; size: many; CDR3: CASSRRGGGNSEAFF; DNA: TGTGCCAGCAGCCGGAGGGGGGGGGGCAACTCTGAAGCTTTCTTT
D: TRBD1; J: TRBJ2-6; V: TRBV6-5; size: -; CDR3: CASSYSFQGAITSSGANVLTF; DNA: TGTGCCAGCAGTTACTCGTTTCAGGGGGCCATTACAAGCTCTGGGGCCAACGTCCTGACTTTC
D: -; J: TRBJ1-1; V: TRBV12-3/TRBV12-4; size: -; CDR3: CASRQVPMGAFF; DNA: TGTGCCAGCAGACAGGTCCCGATGGGAGCTTTCTTT
D: -; J: TRBJ1-1; V: TRBV20-1; size: -; CDR3: CSARRGVLEGEAFF; DNA: TGCAGTGCTAGAAGGGGTGTGCTCGAGGGTGAAGCTTTCTTT
D: TRBD1; J: TRBJ1-1; V: TRBV10-3; size: few; CDR3: CAISEPPTGATEAFF; DNA: TGTGCCATCAGTGAGCCCCCGACAGGGGCAACTGAAGCTTTCTTT
D: -; J: TRBJ1-2; V: TRBV2; size: -; CDR3: CASLGGGRKGYTF; DNA: TGTGCCAGCCTGGGGGGGGGGCGCAAGGGCTACACCTTC
D: -; J: TRBJ1-2; V: TRBV27; size: -; CDR3: CASSFRRVGDYGYTF; DNA: TGTGCCAGCAGTTTCCGGAGGGTGGGGGACTATGGCTACACCTTC
D: TRBD1; J: TRBJ1-5; V: TRBV7-9; size: -; CDR3: CASTRTGDGREPQHF; DNA: TGTGCCAGCACCCGGACAGGGGACGGGAGAGAGCCCCAGCATTTT
D: -; J: TRBJ2-7; V: TRBV3-1; size: -; CDR3: CASSQEGNAYYGQYF; DNA: TGTGCCAGCAGCCAAGAAGGGAACGCCTACTACGGGCAGTACTTC
D: -; J: TRBJ2-5; V: TRBV3-1; size: -; CDR3: CASSQDGQAWYQETQYF; DNA: TGTGCCAGCAGCCAAGATGGGCAGGCCTGGTACCAAGAGACCCAGTACTTC
D: -; J: TRBJ1-1; V: TRBV5-4; size: few; CDR3: CASSSAGPPTAFF; DNA: TGTGCCAGCAGCTCCGCGGGTCCGCCGACGGCTTTCTTT
D: TRBD2; J: TRBJ2-2; V: TRBV9; size: -; CDR3: CASSVDGGGGTGELFF; DNA: TGTGCCAGCAGCGTAGATGGCGGGGGAGGCACCGGGGAGCTGTTTTTT
D: TRBD1; J: TRBJ1-1; V: TRBV6-5; size: few; CDR3: CASSADRGRETEAFF; DNA: TGTGCCAGCAGTGCCGACAGGGGAAGAGAGACTGAAGCTTTCTTT
D: TRBD1; J: TRBJ1-1; V: TRBV5-4; size: -; CDR3: CASSPGTGREAFF; DNA: TGTGCCAGCAGCCCGGGGACAGGGAGAGAAGCTTTCTTT
D: TRBD2; J: TRBJ2-6; V: TRBV7-6; size: many; CDR3: CASSWTSGGVLDSGANVLTF; DNA: TGTGCCAGCAGTTGGACTAGCGGGGGGGTATTAGACTCTGGGGCCAACGTCCTGACTTTC
D: -; J: TRBJ1-1; V: TRBV19; size: many; CDR3: CASRHPSGAEAFF; DNA: TGTGCCAGTAGGCACCCCAGTGGCGCTGAAGCTTTCTTT
D: -; J: TRBJ2-7; V: TRBV6-1; size: -; CDR3: CASSGQYSYEQYF; DNA: TGTGCCAGCAGTGGCCAGTATTCCTACGAGCAGTACTTC
D: -; J: TRBJ1-6; V: TRBV20-1; size: -; CDR3: CSARAEGGLGYSPLHF; DNA: TGCAGTGCTAGGGCGGAGGGCGGGTTAGGGTACTCACCCCTCCACTTT
D: TRBD1; J: TRBJ1-1; V: TRBV4-2; size: -; CDR3: CASSQHREDRRAFF; DNA: TGTGCCAGCAGCCAACACCGAGAGGACAGGAGGGCTTTCTTT
D: -; J: TRBJ2-7; V: TRBV7-6; size: -; CDR3: CAGSRRKDEQYF; DNA: TGTGCCGGCAGTAGAAGGAAGGACGAGCAGTACTTC
D: TRBD1; J: TRBJ1-5; V: TRBV7-9; size: -; CDR3: CASSYGDRGLNQPQHF; DNA: TGTGCCAGCAGCTACGGGGACAGGGGTCTTAATCAGCCCCAGCATTTT
D: TRBD2; J: TRBJ2-3; V: TRBV7-6; size: -; CDR3: CASSLDGTSGGRADTQYF; DNA: TGTGCTAGCAGCTTAGATGGGACTAGCGGGGGACGAGCAGATACGCAGTATTTT
D: -; J: TRBJ2-5; V: TRBV28; size: -; CDR3: CASSFNWQETQYF; DNA: TGTGCCAGCAGTTTCAATTGGCAAGAGACCCAGTACTTC
D: TRBD2; J: TRBJ2-1; V: TRBV2; size: few; CDR3: CASRRQAGSRKDEQFF; DNA: TGTGCCAGCAGGCGGCAAGCGGGGTCAAGAAAGGATGAGCAGTTCTTC
D: -; J: TRBJ1-1; V: TRBV7-6; size: few; CDR3: CASSVTPGIEAFF; DNA: TGTGCCAGCAGCGTGACCCCGGGGATTGAAGCTTTCTTT
D: TRBD2; J: TRBJ2-7; V: TRBV6-1; size: few; CDR3: CASSEGRAGVGYEQYF; DNA: TGTGCCAGCAGTGAAGGCCGGGCGGGAGTTGGGTACGAGCAGTACTTC
D: -; J: TRBJ1-1; V: TRBV6-6; size: -; CDR3: CASSYSSMGFTEAFF; DNA: TGTGCCAGCAGTTACTCGAGTATGGGTTTCACTGAAGCTTTCTTT
D: TRBD1; J: TRBJ2-2; V: TRBV7-8; size: many; CDR3: CASSSIYKQGVYTGELFF; DNA: TGTGCCAGCAGCTCAATTTACAAACAGGGGGTTTACACCGGGGAGCTGTTTTTT
D: -; J: TRBJ1-5; V: TRBV7-6; size: many; CDR3: CASSLAFGQPQHF; DNA: TGTGCCAGCAGCTTAGCGTTTGGCCAGCCCCAGCATTTT
D: TRBD1; J: TRBJ2-3; V: TRBV14; size: -; CDR3: CASSQAGGAGDTQYF; DNA: TGTGCCAGCAGCCAAGCAGGGGGCGCAGGAGATACGCAGTATTTT
D: TRBD1; J: TRBJ1-2; V: TRBV19; size: -; CDR3: CAAWGGGKYGYTF; DNA: TGTGCCGCCTGGGGAGGGGGCAAGTATGGCTACACCTTC
D: -; J: TRBJ2-2; V: TRBV28; size: -; CDR3: CASSLGRRPNTGELFF; DNA: TGTGCCAGCAGTTTAGGGCGACGGCCGAACACCGGGGAGCTGTTTTTT
D: TRBD2; J: TRBJ2-1; V: TRBV4-1; size: -; CDR3: CASSLAGGAMDEQFF; DNA: TGCGCCAGCAGCCTAGCGGGGGGGGCTATGGATGAGCAGTTCTTC
D: -; J: TRBJ1-2; V: TRBV7-8; size: many; CDR3: CASSLGPGDYGYTF; DNA: TGTGCCAGCAGCTTAGGGCCAGGGGACTATGGCTACACCTTC
D: TRBD1; J: TRBJ1-1; V: TRBV7-6; size: -; CDR3: CASSLGGQGHTEAFF; DNA: TGTGCCAGCAGCTTGGGAGGACAGGGGCATACTGAAGCTTTCTTT
D: TRBD1; J: TRBJ1-3; V: TRBV7-2; size: many; CDR3: CASKDRLYSGNTIYF; DNA: TGTGCCAGCAAGGACAGGCTATACTCTGGAAACACCATATATTTT
D: -; J: TRBJ1-2; V: TRBV3-1; size: -; CDR3: CASSQAGLPVYGYTF; DNA: TGTGCCAGCAGCCAAGCGGGGCTGCCCGTCTATGGCTACACCTTC
D: -; J: TRBJ1-1; V: TRBV7-6; size: few; CDR3: CASSLGWADEAFF; DNA: TGTGCCAGCAGCTTAGGTTGGGCAGACGAAGCTTTCTTT
D: -; J: TRBJ1-1; V: TRBV10-3; size: -; CDR3: CAISEQWGDTEAFF; DNA: TGTGCCATCAGCGAACAGTGGGGTGACACTGAAGCTTTCTTT
D: -; J: TRBJ1-1; V: TRBV27; size: -; CDR3: CASSSLDSNTEAFF; DNA: TGTGCCAGCAGTTCCCTCGACTCGAACACTGAAGCTTTCTTT
D: TRBD1; J: TRBJ1-2; V: TRBV4-1; size: -; CDR3: CASSHLHGTEVYGYTF; DNA: TGCGCCAGCAGCCATCTCCACGGGACAGAGGTCTATGGCTACACCTTC
D: -; J: TRBJ2-3; V: TRBV27; size: -; CDR3: CASSLGFGGRTQYF; DNA: TGTGCCAGCAGTTTGGGGTTCGGGGGACGTACGCAGTATTTT
D: TRBD1; J: TRBJ2-6; V: TRBV6-6; size: few; CDR3: CASSLLRGQSLKSGANVLTF; DNA: TGTGCCAGCAGTTTACTCAGGGGGCAGTCCCTTAAGTCTGGGGCCAACGTCCTGACTTTC
D: -; J: TRBJ2-5; V: TRBV28; size: few; CDR3: CASSLGPTGRVEETQYF; DNA: TGTGCCAGCAGTTTAGGGCCCACAGGGAGAGTGGAAGAGACCCAGTACTTC
D: -; J: TRBJ1-4; V: TRBV7-9; size: few; CDR3: CASSSPAVGEKLFF; DNA: TGTGCCAGCAGCTCCCCAGCCGTGGGCGAAAAACTGTTTTTT
D: TRBD1; J: TRBJ1-1; V: TRBV24-1; size: few; CDR3: CATGTGSEAFF; DNA: TGTGCCACTGGGACAGGTTCCGAAGCTTTCTTT
D: TRBD2; J: TRBJ2-3; V: TRBV19; size: -; CDR3: CASSLPAGALTDTQYF; DNA: TGTGCCAGTAGTCTCCCAGCGGGGGCACTAACAGATACGCAGTATTTT
D: -; J: TRBJ1-1; V: TRBV7-6; size: few; CDR3: CASSPAGTVNTEAFF; DNA: TGTGCCAGCAGTCCCGCTGGAACTGTGAACACTGAAGCTTTCTTT
D: -; J: TRBJ2-1; V: TRBV7-4; size: -; CDR3: CASSLAHRAEQFF; DNA: TGTGCCAGCAGCTTAGCGCATAGGGCTGAGCAGTTCTTC
D: -; J: TRBJ2-7; V: TRBV7-6; size: many; CDR3: CASEQGRNYEQYF; DNA: TGTGCCAGCGAACAGGGCCGAAACTACGAGCAGTACTTC
D: -; J: TRBJ2-3; V: TRBV28; size: few; CDR3: CASSFQEDTQYF; DNA: TGTGCCAGCAGTTTTCAAGAAGATACGCAGTATTTT
D: -; J: TRBJ2-3; V: TRBV2; size: -; CDR3: CASSESGVSYADTQYF; DNA: TGTGCCAGCAGTGAGTCCGGTGTCAGTTACGCAGATACGCAGTATTTT